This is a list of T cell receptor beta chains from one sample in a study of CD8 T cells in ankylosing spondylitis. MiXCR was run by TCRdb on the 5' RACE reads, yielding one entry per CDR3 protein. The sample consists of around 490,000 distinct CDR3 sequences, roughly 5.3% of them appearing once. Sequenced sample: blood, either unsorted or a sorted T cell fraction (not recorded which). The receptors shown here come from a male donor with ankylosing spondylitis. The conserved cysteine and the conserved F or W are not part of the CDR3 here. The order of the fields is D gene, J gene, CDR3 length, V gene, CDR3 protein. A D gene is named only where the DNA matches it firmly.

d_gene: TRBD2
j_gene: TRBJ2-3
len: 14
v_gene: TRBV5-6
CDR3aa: ASSVLAGGDADTQY

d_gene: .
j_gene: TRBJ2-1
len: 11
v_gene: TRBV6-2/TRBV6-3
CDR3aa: ASSYLPMGEQF

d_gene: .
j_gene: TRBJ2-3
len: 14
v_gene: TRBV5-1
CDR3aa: ASSQAYGGAADTQY

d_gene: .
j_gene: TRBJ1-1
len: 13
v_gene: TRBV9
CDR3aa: ASSARGTRGTEAF

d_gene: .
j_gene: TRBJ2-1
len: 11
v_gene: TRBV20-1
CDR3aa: SAYLDLGNEQF

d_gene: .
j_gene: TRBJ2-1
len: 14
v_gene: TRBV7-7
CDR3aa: ASSPRLAETSNEQF

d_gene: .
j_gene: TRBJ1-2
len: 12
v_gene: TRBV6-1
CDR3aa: ASTEGQFSYGYT

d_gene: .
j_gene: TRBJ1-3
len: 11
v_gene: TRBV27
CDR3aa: ASSLGFGSTIY

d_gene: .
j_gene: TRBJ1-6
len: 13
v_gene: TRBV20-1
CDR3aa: SAGAYDLIGAPLH

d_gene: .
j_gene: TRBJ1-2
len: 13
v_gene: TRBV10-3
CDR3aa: AISDSAAEMSGYT

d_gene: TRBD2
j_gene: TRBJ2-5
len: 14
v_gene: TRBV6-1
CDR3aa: ASSPGWGGYQETQY

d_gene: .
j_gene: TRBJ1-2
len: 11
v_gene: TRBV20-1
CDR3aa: SARPGDSWGYT

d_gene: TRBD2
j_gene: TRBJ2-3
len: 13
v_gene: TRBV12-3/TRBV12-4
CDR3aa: ASSFGLAGSDTQY

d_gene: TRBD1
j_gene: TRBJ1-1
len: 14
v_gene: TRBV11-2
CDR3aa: ASSLTGTGLNTEAF

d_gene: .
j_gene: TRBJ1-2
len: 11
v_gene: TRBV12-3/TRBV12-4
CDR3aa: ASRTGFAYGYT

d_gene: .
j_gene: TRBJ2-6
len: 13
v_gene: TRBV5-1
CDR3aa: ASSTTASGANVLT

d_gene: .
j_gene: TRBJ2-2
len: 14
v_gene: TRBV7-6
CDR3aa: ASSQRTSGNTGELF

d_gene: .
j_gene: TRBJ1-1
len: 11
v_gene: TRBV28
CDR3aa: ASSFSDGTAAF

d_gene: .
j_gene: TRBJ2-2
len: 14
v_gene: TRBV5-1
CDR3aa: ASSLESGANTGELF

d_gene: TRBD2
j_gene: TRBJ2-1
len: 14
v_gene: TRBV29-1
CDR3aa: SVRGLAGARNNEQF

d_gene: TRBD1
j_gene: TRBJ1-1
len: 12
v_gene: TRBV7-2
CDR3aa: ASSPLTGETEAF

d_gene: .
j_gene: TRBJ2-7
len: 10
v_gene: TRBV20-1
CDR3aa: SAVFPPYEQY

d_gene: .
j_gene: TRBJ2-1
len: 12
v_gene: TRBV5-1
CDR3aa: ASSSIARPGEQF

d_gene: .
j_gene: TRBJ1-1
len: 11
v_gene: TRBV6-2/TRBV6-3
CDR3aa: ASSYRFNTEAF

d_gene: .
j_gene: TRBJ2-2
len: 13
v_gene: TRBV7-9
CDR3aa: ASSLTGKNTGELF

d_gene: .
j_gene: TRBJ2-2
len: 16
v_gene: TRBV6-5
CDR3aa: ASSYERARGLGTGELF

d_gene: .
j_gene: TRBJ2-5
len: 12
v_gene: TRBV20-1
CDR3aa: SARDRGSQETQY

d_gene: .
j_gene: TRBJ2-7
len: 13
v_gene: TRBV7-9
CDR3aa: ASSLDRGPTHEQY

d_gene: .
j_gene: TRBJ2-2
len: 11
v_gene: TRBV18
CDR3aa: ASSLQGVGELF

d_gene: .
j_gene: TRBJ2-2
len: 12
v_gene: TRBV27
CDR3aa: ASTLRGWYGELF

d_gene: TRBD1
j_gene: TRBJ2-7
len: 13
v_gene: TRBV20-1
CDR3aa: SASIGDRALYEQY

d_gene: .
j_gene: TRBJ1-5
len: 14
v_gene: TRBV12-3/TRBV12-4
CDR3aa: ASSFRGGYSNQPQH

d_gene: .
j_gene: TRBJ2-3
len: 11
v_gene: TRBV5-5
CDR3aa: ASSLGGETTQY

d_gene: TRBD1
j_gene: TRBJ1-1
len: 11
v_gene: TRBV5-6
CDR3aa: ASSLTGGGEAF

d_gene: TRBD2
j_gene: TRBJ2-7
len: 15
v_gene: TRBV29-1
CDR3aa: SVARGLAGGSSYEQY

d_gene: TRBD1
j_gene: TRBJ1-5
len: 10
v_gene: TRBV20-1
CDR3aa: SARTGAEPQH

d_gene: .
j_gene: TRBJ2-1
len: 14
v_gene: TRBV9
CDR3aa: ASSVGGEPSYNEQF

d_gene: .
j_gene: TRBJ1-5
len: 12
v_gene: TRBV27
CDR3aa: ASSLRAGDKPQH

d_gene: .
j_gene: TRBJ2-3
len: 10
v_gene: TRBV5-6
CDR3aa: ASSFSDTTQY

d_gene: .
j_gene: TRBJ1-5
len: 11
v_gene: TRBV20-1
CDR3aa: SAAGGWDQPQH

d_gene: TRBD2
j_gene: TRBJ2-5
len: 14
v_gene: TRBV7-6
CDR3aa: ASSPLGGGRQETQY

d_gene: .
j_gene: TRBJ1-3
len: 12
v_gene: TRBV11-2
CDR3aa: ATVGSQAGNTIY

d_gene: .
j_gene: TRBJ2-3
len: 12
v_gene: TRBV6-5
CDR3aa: ASSYSDTTDTQY

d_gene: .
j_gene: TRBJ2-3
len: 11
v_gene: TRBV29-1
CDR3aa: SVEDGSADTQY

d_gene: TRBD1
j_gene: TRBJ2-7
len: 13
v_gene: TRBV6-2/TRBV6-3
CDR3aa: ASSYAGTGSHEQY

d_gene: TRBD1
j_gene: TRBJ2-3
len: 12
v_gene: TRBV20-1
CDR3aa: SASGTGAPDTQY

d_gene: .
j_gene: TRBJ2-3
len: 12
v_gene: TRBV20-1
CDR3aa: SAGVGWGTDTQY

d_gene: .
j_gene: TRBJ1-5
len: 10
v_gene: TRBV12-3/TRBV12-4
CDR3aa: ASSFMGEPQH

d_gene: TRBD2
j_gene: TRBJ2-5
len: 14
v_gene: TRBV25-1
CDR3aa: ASSKGAAGGGETQY

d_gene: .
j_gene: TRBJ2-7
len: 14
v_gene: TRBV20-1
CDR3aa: SARDPAGQASYEQY

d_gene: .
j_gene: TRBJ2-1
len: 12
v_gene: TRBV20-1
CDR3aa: SGTGLVLRYEQF

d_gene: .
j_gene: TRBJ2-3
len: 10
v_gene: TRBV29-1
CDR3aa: SVGTATDTQY

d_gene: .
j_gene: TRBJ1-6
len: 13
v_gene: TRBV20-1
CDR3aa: SARLGGSYNPPLH

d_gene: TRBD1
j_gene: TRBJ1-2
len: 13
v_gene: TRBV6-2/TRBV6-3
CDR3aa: ASSFNRQGDRGYT

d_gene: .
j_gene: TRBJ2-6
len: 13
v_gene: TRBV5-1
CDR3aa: ASSLGSHGANVLT